This T cell receptor (beta chain) was identified during a study of cytomegalovirus exposure and HLA in healthy donors. General study points: A few chains linked to CMV were shown in vitro to be specific for CMV antigens. Some highly shared sequence variants likely arose as a pipeline artifact. Later work found that TCR association rates differed between HLA loci; DRB1 had the most and HLA-C the fewest.

About this clone itself: No antigen is known for it.

The CDR3 extends over 17 amino acids. The trim removed 4 bases at V and 4 bases at J, leaving 11 bases unmatched. The germline V gene has CDR1 KGHSY and CDR2 FQNENV. The PCR was carried out with 60 Vbeta primers and 13 Jbeta primers. Libraries were prepared by immunoSEQ multiplex PCR; TCRdb keeps only in-frame clonotypes and omits some of them. The sample has fewer than 90,000 clones, roughly 70% seen once. The clonotype was recovered from a woman aged 45-65 years in good health and CMV-seropositive. Sequenced input: PBMCs. The gene calls are TRBV16 and TRBJ1-5, with TRBD1 matching 9 bases. CDR3 in amino acids: CASSPNPGTGNNQPQHF. The CDR3 DNA follows: TGTGCCAGCAGCCCCAACCCGGGGACAGGGAATAATCAGCCCCAGCATTTT.